These 13 T cell receptor beta chains were sequenced from one sample in a study of patients and donors after allogeneic stem cell transplantation. MiXCR, applied by TCRdb to the RT-PCR reads, yields one record per CDR3 protein. This table holds 15,000 to 20,000 distinct CDR3 sequences, 4.9% found once. Input material: blood, either unsorted or a sorted T cell fraction (not recorded which). Receptors originate from a human donor who was either an allogeneic HSCT recipient or a stem cell or donor lymphocyte infusion donor (not recorded which). It is not recorded whose cells these are; they may come from a transplant donor.

This clonotype was recorded at least ten times. This chain uses TRBV5-6 with TRBJ1-4, with 8 bases identical to TRBD1. With V trimmed by 4 bases and J by 7 bases, 15 bases remained unmatched. Per germline, CDR1 SGHDT and CDR2 YYEEEE. This CDR3 has 17 residues. CDR3 coding DNA: TGTGCCAGCAGCCCGTGGACAGGGCGGAGGTCGGGTGAAAAACTGTTTTTT. Its protein is CASSPWTGRRSGEKLFF.

The chain couples TRBV18 to TRBJ2-6, with D possibly being TRBD1 (6 bases). The germline V gene has CDR1 KGHSH and CDR2 LQKENI. Trimming shortened V by 4 bases and J by 1 base, and 8 bases separated the two germline ends. The CDR3 runs to 15 residues. CDR3 bases: TGTGCCAGCTCACTGACAGGATCTGGGGCCAACGTCCTGACTTTC. Translated, it gives CASSLTGSGANVLTF.

This clonotype was recorded many times. J is TRBJ1-1 and V is TRBV7-3, with D unresolved. Trimming pared 3 bases from V and 2 bases from J, leaving 7 bases between. The CDR3 loop spans 13 amino acids. CDR1 is SGHTA, CDR2 FQGTGA, per germline. The CDR3: CASSFRANTEAFF. Here the CDR3 DNA reads TGTGCCAGCAGCTTTCGGGCTAACACTGAAGCTTTCTTT.

This clonotype was counted between two and nine times. This chain uses TRBV4-1 with TRBJ2-3, with D uncertain. Deletions cut 1 base from V and 1 base from J, with 12 bases between. CDR3 length: 16 residues. CDR1 is MGHRA and CDR2 is YSYEKL in the germline V gene. This chain's CDR3 is CASSQGAGSRTDTQYF. The CDR3 DNA follows: TGCGCCAGCAGCCAAGGTGCCGGGTCCCGCACAGATACGCAGTATTTT.

This clonotype appeared a few times. CDR3 nucleotides: TGTGCCAGCAGTGGCCGACAGGGGGCCTCCTACGAGCAGTACTTC. Translating it yields CASSGRQGASYEQYF. J is TRBJ2-7 and V is TRBV6-1; the match to TRBD1 covers 10 bases. The junction had 3 bases not matched to a gene; V was cut back by 4 bases and J by 0 bases. CDR3 size: 15 residues. Per the germline V gene, CDR1 is MNHNS and CDR2 is SASEGT.

J is TRBJ1-2 and V is TRBV28; D gene unclear. Germline V gene lookup returns CDR1 MDHEN and CDR2 SYDVKM. V was cut by 7 bases and J by 7 bases, with 10 bases left in between. This CDR3 has 11 residues. CDR3 residues: CASNSAAGYTF. The CDR3 nucleotides read TGTGCCAGCAATTCCGCTGCTGGCTACACCTTC.

This clonotype appeared a few times. A junction end diverges from the germline sequence, so it may reflect a read error. The genes are TRBV9 and TRBJ2-1; weak D call: TRBD2 (6 bases). Per germline, CDR1 SGDLS and CDR2 YYNGEE. The CDR3 spans 17 residues. CDR3 DNA: TGTGCCAGCAGCGTAGATGGGGGGTGGAGGTCCTACCATGAGCAGTTCTTC. Translated: CASSVDGGWRSYHEQFF. Based on the CDR3 plus reference TRBV9 and TRBJ2-1, the full variable domain is DSGVTQTPKHLITATGQRVTLRCSPRSGDLSVYWYQQSLDQGLQFLIQYYNGEERAKGNILERFSAQQFPDLHSELNLSSLELGDSALYFCASSVDGGWRSYHEQFFGPGTRLTVL.

The table lists this clonotype with a few counts. This chain joins TRBV27 and TRBJ1-2; 9 bases are shared with TRBD1. The trim removed 4 bases at V and 2 bases at J, leaving 14 bases unmatched. The length of the CDR3 is 18 residues. The V gene's germline CDR1 is MNHEY and CDR2 SMNVEV (reference sequence). The DNA of the CDR3 is TGTGCCAGCAGTTACGACATCCACCCCGGGACAGGGAACTATGGCTACACCTTC. Translating gives CASSYDIHPGTGNYGYTF.

This clonotype was counted ten times or more. The chain is built from TRBV5-1 and TRBJ1-1; no clear D. Per the germline V gene, CDR1 is SGHRS and CDR2 is YFSETQ. This CDR3 comprises 16 residues. Trimming shortened V by 0 bases and J by 1 base, and 13 bases separated the two germline ends. In nucleotides, the CDR3 is TGCGCCAGCAGCTTGGATGAGGGAAGGGAGAACACTGAAGCTTTCTTT. Protein: CASSLDEGRENTEAFF.

This clonotype was observed a handful of times. A much larger clone sits a single nucleotide away, making a read error possible. The V call is TRBV7-9, the J call TRBJ2-1; TRBD2 might be the D (5 bases). CDR1 and CDR2 from the germline V gene are SEHNR and FQNEAQ (reference sequence). The CDR3 has 15 residues. V was trimmed by 3 bases and J by 2 bases, leaving 11 bases between them. CDR3 bases: TGTGCCAGCAGCTTCGGGAAACTTACCTACAATGAGCAGTTCTTC. It yields the protein CASSFGKLTYNEQFF.

This clonotype occurred many times. The chain links TRBV4-2 to TRBJ2-1, with 11 bases fitting TRBD2. V shed 3 bases, J shed 8 bases, and the junction held 12 bases outside the gene matches. This CDR3 region has 17 residues. Germline assignment: CDR1 LGHNA and CDR2 YNFKEQ. The CDR3 nucleotides are TGTGCCAGCAGCCACGCTATAGCGGGGGGGCTGGTAGATGAGCAGTTCTTC. This gives the protein CASSHAIAGGLVDEQFF.

This clonotype has a count of ten or more. The chain has TRBV18 and TRBJ2-1; D ambiguous. Germline CDR1 is KGHSH and CDR2 is LQKENI. The CDR3 length is 12 residues. Trimming pared 3 bases from V and 5 bases from J, leaving 5 bases between. The CDR3 spells CASSPWDNEQFF. CDR3 bases: TGTGCCAGCTCACCCTGGGACAATGAGCAGTTCTTC.

At least ten counts were recorded for this clonotype. This sequence joins TRBV28 and TRBJ2-1; D might be TRBD1 or TRBD2, each matching 6 bases. The V gene's germline CDR1 is MDHEN and CDR2 SYDVKM. V dropped 6 bases and J dropped 5 bases, with 14 bases sitting between them. The CDR3 is 14 residues long. The chain's CDR3 is CASRKVGGHNEQFF. CDR3 sequence (DNA): TGTGCCAGCAGGAAGGTGGGGGGCCACAATGAGCAGTTCTTC.